Below are 21 T cell receptor beta chains sequenced from a single sample in a study of beta chain features in type 1 diabetes. Broader study findings: TCRB CDR3s were moderately but significantly shorter in Type 1 diabetes patients in all four CD4+ subsets.

Expressed TCRB transcripts were sequenced, since all the RNA that had been isolated was reverse transcribed. Sequencing was performed with immunoSEQ multiplex PCR; in TCRdb, only in-frame clones are kept and a portion is missing. The sample lists 250,000 or so clones, about 14% occurring once. No antigens are known for them. The material sequenced was naive CD4+ T cells from blood. These receptors were taken from a man under 40 with type 1 diabetes.

This clone turned up a few times. The chain has TRBV7-9 and TRBJ2-3; 9 bases match TRBD2. Germline V gene lookup returns CDR1 SEHNR and CDR2 FQNEAQ (reference sequence). After removal of 5 bases from V and 4 bases from J, the junction contained 7 bases not matched to a gene. The CDR3 runs to 15 residues. The CDR3: CASSGGGRAPDTQYF. DNA for the CDR3: TGTGCCAGCAGCGGCGGCGGGAGGGCCCCAGATACGCAGTATTTT. The complete variable domain, with remaining parts taken from reference TRBV7-9 and TRBJ2-3, reads DTGVSQNPRHKITKRGQNVTFRCDPISEHNRLYWYRQTLGQGPEFLTYFQNEAQLEKSRLLSDRFSAERPKGSFSTLEIQRTEQGDSAMYLCASSGGGRAPDTQYFGPGTRLTVL.

V is TRBV5-1 and J is TRBJ2-5, with 8 bases matching TRBD2. Per germline, CDR1 SGHRS and CDR2 YFSETQ. The V segment lost 3 bases and the J segment 5 bases; nucleotides outside the gene matches: 12. CDR3 size: 16 residues. CDR3 DNA: TGCGCCAGCAGCTCCACGTCGGGAGGGCCGGAGGAGACCCAGTACTTC. It encodes CASSSTSGGPEETQYF.

The V and J genes are TRBV14 and TRBJ1-6, with 8 bases lining up with TRBD1. CDR3 length equals 16 residues. CDR1 and CDR2 (germline): SGHDN, FVKESK. J was trimmed by 10 bases and V by 0 bases; bases with no gene match: 8. The CDR3 is CASSQEVGQGHSPLHF. CDR3 nucleotides: TGTGCCAGCAGCCAAGAAGTAGGACAGGGCCACTCACCCCTCCACTTT.

The genes are TRBV10-3 and TRBJ1-2; 7 bases fit TRBD1. The germline V gene encodes CDR1 ENHRY and CDR2 SYGVKD. Germline trimming cut 6 bases from V and 5 bases from J; bases unmatched to any gene: 9. The length of the CDR3 is 14 residues. The CDR3 region has the DNA TGTGCCATCAGGATATTAGGGACAGAATATGGCTACACCTTC. Its translation: CAIRILGTEYGYTF.

This clone was picked up one time. The V and J genes are TRBV7-9 and TRBJ2-2; D is uncertain. CDR3 length: 12 amino acids. Trimming removed 4 bases from V and 6 bases from J, with 6 bases in between. The germline gives CDR1 SEHNR, CDR2 FQNEAQ (reference sequence). The CDR3 loop reads CASSSQSGELFF. The CDR3 nucleotides are TGTGCCAGCAGCTCCCAGTCCGGGGAGCTGTTTTTT.

To note about this clone: Relative to the germline gene, one junction end is altered; a read error may explain this. This chain joins TRBV6-5 and TRBJ2-1; 8 bases map to TRBD2. The CDR3 totals 16 residues. Germline-derived CDR1 and CDR2 are MNHEY and SVGAGI. This CDR3 is CASSSGTSGSHNEQFF. The CDR3 DNA sequence: TGTGCCAGCAGTTCAGGGACTAGTGGCTCCCACAATGAGCAGTTCTTC.

The V gene is TRBV7-2, the J gene TRBJ1-1; tentatively, D is TRBD1 (6 bases). Deletions cut 1 base from V and 4 bases from J, with 10 bases between. Germline V gene lookup returns CDR1 SGHTA and CDR2 FQGNSA. This CDR3 has 14 amino acids. CDR3 DNA sequence: TGTGCCAGCAGCTTAGGGGGGCCTGGCACTGAAGCTTTCTTT. Protein product: CASSLGGPGTEAFF.

This clone was counted a few times. The CDR3 loop is CASSTGTSGTYNEQFF. The CDR3 DNA reads TGTGCCAGTAGTACCGGGACTAGCGGGACTTACAATGAGCAGTTCTTC. V gene TRBV19 combines with J gene TRBJ2-1, with 13 bases lining up with TRBD2. After removal of 4 bases from V and 4 bases from J, the junction contained 4 bases not matched to a gene. In germline, CDR1 is LNHDA, CDR2 SQIVND (reference sequence). This CDR3 spans 16 amino acids.

The V and J genes are TRBV5-4 and TRBJ2-5, with D perhaps matching TRBD1 (6 bases). Germline CDR1 is SGHNT and CDR2 is YYREEE (reference sequence). The CDR3 covers 14 residues. Trimming shortened V by 2 bases and J by 1 base, and 9 bases separated the two germline ends. CDR3 loop: CASSFGDTQETQYF. The DNA of the CDR3 is TGTGCCAGCAGCTTTGGGGACACCCAAGAGACCCAGTACTTC.

This clone was seen a few times. This sequence joins TRBV9 and TRBJ2-1; 12 bases agree with TRBD2. Germline-derived CDR1 and CDR2 are SGDLS and YYNGEE. This CDR3 comprises 15 residues. J gave up 4 bases and V 6 bases, and 5 bases lay outside the gene matches. CDR3 nucleotides: TGTGCCAGCACACCGGGACTAGCGGGTTACAATGAGCAGTTCTTC. This encodes CASTPGLAGYNEQFF.

This clone occurred a few times. This sequence joins TRBV4-1 and TRBJ2-7; possibly TRBD1 for D (5 bases). Trimming pared 0 bases from V and 2 bases from J, leaving 11 bases between. CDR3 length equals 15 residues. The germline CDR1 and CDR2 sequences are MGHRA and YSYEKL. The CDR3 DNA reads as TGCGCCAGCAGCCAAGATTTACAGGCCACCTACGAGCAGTACTTC. It yields the protein CASSQDLQATYEQYF.

In its sample, this clone was seen a few times. The gene calls are TRBV29-1 and TRBJ2-7, with D possibly matching TRBD1 (6 bases). Trimming stripped 5 bases from V and 4 bases from J, with 15 bases between. CDR1 SQVTM and CDR2 ANQGSEA come from the germline V gene. This CDR3 spans 13 amino acids. CDR3 bases: TGCAGCGTTTGGGTCTGCAGGGGATACGAGCAGTACTTC. It yields the protein CSVWVCRGYEQYF.

This clone occurred a few times. The rearrangement uses TRBV7-9 and TRBJ1-6; D is undetermined. Looked up from germline, CDR1 is SEHNR and CDR2 is FQNEAQ (reference sequence). This CDR3 is built from 12 residues. V was pared by 5 bases and J by 10 bases, with 9 bases between. The CDR3 spells CASSLPSSPLHF. Written as DNA, the CDR3 is TGTGCCAGCAGCCTCCCCTCCTCACCCCTCCACTTT.

V usage is TRBV5-1 and J usage is TRBJ2-7, with a tentative D call TRBD1 (6 bases). Germline CDR1 is SGHRS and CDR2 is YFSETQ. The CDR3 totals 13 residues. V was shortened by 4 bases and J by 5 bases, with 13 bases between the two germline ends. Here the CDR3 DNA reads TGCGCCAGCAGCATACTCCAGGGGAACGAGCAGTACTTC. This sequence encodes CASSILQGNEQYF. Using reference TRBV5-1 and TRBJ2-7 for the parts outside the CDR3, the full variable domain is KAGVTQTPRYLIKTRGQQVTLSCSPISGHRSVSWYQQTPGQGLQFLFEYFSETQRNKGNFPGRFSGRQFSNSRSEMNVSTLELGDSALYLCASSILQGNEQYFGPGTRLTVT.

J is TRBJ2-5 and V is TRBV30, with a possible D match to TRBD2 (6 bases). Germline CDR1 GTSNPN, CDR2 SVGIG (reference sequence). The CDR3 is made up of 14 amino acids. V lost 5 bases to trimming and J lost 5 bases, with 18 bases between them. The CDR3 DNA sequence: TGTGCCTGGGGAGGGGCAGGGTTTGGCGAGACCCAGTACTTC. Encoded protein: CAWGGAGFGETQYF.

V and J are TRBV12-5 and TRBJ2-3; 15 bases map to TRBD2. Germline CDR1 and CDR2: LGHNT and FRNRAP. V lost 5 bases and J lost 2; bases outside the gene matches: 8. This CDR3 region has 18 residues. In DNA, the CDR3 is TGTGCTAGTGGTCAAGGGACTAGCGGGAGGAAAAACACAGATACGCAGTATTTT. This encodes CASGQGTSGRKNTDTQYF. The full variable domain, in which reference TRBV12-5 and TRBJ2-3 provide the parts outside the CDR3, is DARVTQTPRHKVTEMGQEVTMRCQPILGHNTVFWYRQTMMQGLELLAYFRNRAPLDDSGMPKDRFSAEMPDATLATLKIQPSEPRDSAVYFCASGQGTSGRKNTDTQYFGPGTRLTVL.

This clone was recorded a few times. The chain links TRBV2 to TRBJ2-1, with TRBD2 matching 10 bases. Germline CDR1 is SNHLY and CDR2 is FYNNEI. Unmatched junction bases numbered 7, after V lost 5 bases and J lost 6 bases. The CDR3 has 15 residues. The chain's CDR3 is CASSTWTSGTNEQFF. For the CDR3, the DNA is TGTGCCAGCAGTACCTGGACTAGCGGTACCAATGAGCAGTTCTTC.

This clone was picked up a small number of times. The chain joins TRBV30 to TRBJ1-6; 7 bases align to TRBD1. CDR1 is GTSNPN and CDR2 is SVGIG in the germline V gene (reference sequence). V trimming: 4 bases; J trimming: 10 bases; junction bases outside the gene matches: 10. The CDR3 has 14 residues. The CDR3 DNA follows: TGTGCCTGGACCAGCTGGGACAGAAGGTCACCCCTCCACTTT. Translation: CAWTSWDRRSPLHF.

The chain is built from TRBV6-6 and TRBJ2-7; D gene unclear. Trimming removed 8 bases from V and 2 bases from J, with 7 bases in between. CDR3 length: 11 amino acids. Germline loops: CDR1 MNHNY, CDR2 SVGAGI (reference sequence). The CDR3: CASSLTYEQYF. The CDR3 coding sequence is TGTGCCAGCTCTCTAACCTACGAGCAGTACTTC.

This chain links TRBV18 with TRBJ2-3; 7 bases are a match to TRBD2. This CDR3 has 15 residues. V shed 3 bases, J shed 1 base, and the junction held 4 bases outside the gene matches. CDR1 and CDR2 (germline): KGHSH, LQKENI. The CDR3 loop reads CASSPASGGTDTQYF. The CDR3 DNA is TGTGCCAGCTCACCGGCTAGCGGAGGCACAGATACGCAGTATTTT.

To note about this clone: Other DNA sequences within the sample encode an identical CDR3. This chain links TRBV14 with TRBJ2-5; the D gene is possibly TRBD2 (5 bases). The CDR3 has 13 amino acids. V was shortened by 4 bases and J by 2 bases, with 8 bases between the two germline ends. The V gene's germline CDR1 is SGHDN and CDR2 FVKESK. CDR3 residues: CASSPGLQETQYF. As DNA, the CDR3 is TGTGCCAGCAGCCCAGGACTGCAAGAGACCCAGTACTTC.